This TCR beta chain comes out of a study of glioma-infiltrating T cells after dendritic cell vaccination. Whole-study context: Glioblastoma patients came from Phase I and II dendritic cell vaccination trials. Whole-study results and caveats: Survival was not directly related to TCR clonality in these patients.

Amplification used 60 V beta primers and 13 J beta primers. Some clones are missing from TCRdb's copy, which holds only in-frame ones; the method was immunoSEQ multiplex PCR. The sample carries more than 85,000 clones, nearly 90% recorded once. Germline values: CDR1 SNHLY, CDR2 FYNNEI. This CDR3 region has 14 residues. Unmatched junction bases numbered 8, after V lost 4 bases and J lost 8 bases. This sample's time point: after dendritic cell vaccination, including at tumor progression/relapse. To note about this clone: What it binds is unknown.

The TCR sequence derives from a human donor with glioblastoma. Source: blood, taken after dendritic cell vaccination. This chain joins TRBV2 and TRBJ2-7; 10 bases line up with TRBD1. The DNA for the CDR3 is TGTGCCAGCAGTGGATTTGACAGGGGGCTTAAGCAGTACTTC. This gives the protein CASSGFDRGLKQYF.